The 14 T cell receptor beta chains below were found in one sample sequenced in a study of identical twins. Each CDR3 protein is one row after TCRdb ran MiXCR on the 5' RACE reads. The table has approximately 890,000 distinct CDR3 sequences, more than 9% seen once. Another study also made use of these data, one on yellow fever vaccine responses in identical twins.

Sequenced input: PBMCs. The receptor set was obtained from a woman aged 18 to 35 in good health.

The V call is TRBV7-2, the J call TRBJ2-5; D call uncertain. Between the trimmed V and J ends, which lost 1 base and 4 bases, there was a span of 10 bases. In germline, CDR1 is SGHTA, CDR2 FQGNSA. The CDR3 is made up of 14 amino acids. CDR3 protein: CASSLVFRGETQYF. CDR3 in DNA: TGTGCCAGCAGCTTAGTGTTTCGCGGAGAGACCCAGTACTTC.

This clonotype has only a few counts. The chain uses TRBV2 and TRBJ2-3, with 7 nucleotides matching TRBD1. V trimming: 2 bases; J trimming: 2 bases; junction bases outside the gene matches: 10. Germline CDR1 SNHLY, CDR2 FYNNEI. There are 17 residues in the CDR3. CDR3 DNA sequence: TGTGCCAGCAGTGAACTGAGGGACAGACCTTACACAGATACGCAGTATTTT. This codes for CASSELRDRPYTDTQYF.

This clonotype was counted at least ten times. The chain has TRBV5-1 and TRBJ2-1; 9 nucleotides match TRBD1. V lost 5 bases to trimming and J lost 4 bases; unmatched junction nucleotides: 1. The CDR3 is 13 residues long. CDR1 is SGHRS and CDR2 is YFSETQ in the germline V gene. CDR3 sequence (DNA): TGCGCCAGCAGGGGACAGGGTTACAATGAGCAGTTCTTC. This translates into CASRGQGYNEQFF.

This chain joins TRBV7-8 and TRBJ2-1, with 8 bases that match TRBD2. Germline V CDR1 and CDR2: SGHVS, FQNEAQ. The CDR3 is 16 amino acids. V shed 0 bases and J 6 bases; nucleotides not matched to a gene: 7. The chain's CDR3 is CASSLARGGHPNEQFF. The CDR3, as DNA: TGTGCCAGCAGCTTAGCCCGGGGGGGCCACCCCAATGAGCAGTTCTTC.

This clonotype occurred many times. The rearrangement joins TRBV28 to TRBJ2-5, with 12 positions matching TRBD1. Trimming removed 6 bases from V and 4 bases from J; junction bases left unmatched: 6. The germline V gene encodes CDR1 MDHEN and CDR2 SYDVKM. The CDR3 has 15 residues. The CDR3 region is CASSRGQGAPETQYF. As DNA, the CDR3 is TGTGCCAGCAGCCGGGGACAGGGGGCGCCAGAGACCCAGTACTTC.

This chain links TRBV18 with TRBJ2-7, with 7 bases lining up with TRBD1. Germline CDR1 is KGHSH and CDR2 is LQKENI. V was clipped by 2 bases and J by 0 bases; unmatched bases: 4. The CDR3 length is 15 residues. The CDR3 DNA reads TGTGCCAGCTCACCAGGGGCAGGGGGCTCCTACGAGCAGTACGTC. Protein sequence: CASSPGAGGSYEQYV.

This clonotype was seen a few times. This rearrangement joins TRBV7-3 to TRBJ2-4; D is unresolved. Germline CDR1 and CDR2: SGHTA and FQGTGA. CDR3 length: 16 amino acids. V lost 1 base to trimming and J lost 2 bases, with 12 bases between them. The DNA of the CDR3 is TGTGCCAGCAGCTTAAATCTCCCCGGATCCAAAAACATTCAGTACTTC. Translation: CASSLNLPGSKNIQYF. Full variable domain (missing parts from reference TRBV7-3 and TRBJ2-4): GAGVSQTPSNKVTEKGKYVELRCDPISGHTALYWYRQSLGQGPEFLIYFQGTGAADDSGLPNDRFFAVRPEGSVSTLKIQRTERGDSAVYLCASSLNLPGSKNIQYFGAGTRLSVL.

This clonotype was picked up many times. The V gene is TRBV6-5, the J gene TRBJ1-2, with D possibly being TRBD1 (5 bases). CDR1 is MNHEY, CDR2 SVGAGI, per germline. V lost 2 bases, J lost 5 bases, and 27 bases lay in between. The CDR3 is made up of 19 amino acids. The CDR3 loop is CASSYGAGQGVWAWYGYTF. The DNA for the CDR3 is TGTGCCAGCAGTTACGGGGCCGGGCAGGGTGTCTGGGCGTGGTATGGCTACACCTTC.

This clonotype showed up just a few times. The V and J genes are TRBV7-7 and TRBJ2-1, with D tentatively TRBD1 (5 bases). Trimming took off 5 bases at V and 1 base at J, with 15 bases between the two ends. This CDR3 comprises 16 residues. Germline CDR1 SSHAT, CDR2 FNYEAQ (reference sequence). The CDR3 loop is CASSPLKGLSYNEQFF. The CDR3 DNA follows: TGTGCCAGCAGCCCCCTTAAGGGGTTATCCTACAATGAGCAGTTCTTC.

This chain links TRBV5-6 with TRBJ2-7, with unresolved D. CDR3 length equals 14 residues. V was shortened by 0 bases and J by 4 bases, with 11 bases between the two germline ends. Per germline, CDR1 SGHDT and CDR2 YYEEEE. CDR3 coding DNA: TGTGCCAGCAGCTTGGGACGGTACCCGTACGAGCAGTACTTC. Residues: CASSLGRYPYEQYF.

The J gene is TRBJ2-1, the V gene TRBV28; 8 bases line up with TRBD1. The V gene's germline CDR1 is MDHEN and CDR2 SYDVKM. This CDR3 contains 15 residues. V trimming: 6 bases; J trimming: 2 bases; junction bases outside the gene matches: 6. The DNA of the CDR3 is TGTGCCAGCAGACCGCAGGGGGCGGCCTACAATGAGCAGTTCTTC. Encoded protein: CASRPQGAAYNEQFF.

The chain couples TRBV6-1 to TRBJ1-1, with 8 nucleotides matching TRBD1. The CDR3 has 14 residues. With 6 bases clipped from V and 4 bases from J, the junction kept 7 bases outside the gene matches. Germline V CDR1 and CDR2: MNHNS, SASEGT. CDR3 bases: TGTGCCAGCAGCCAGACAGGGGCTAGCACTGAAGCTTTCTTT. This sequence encodes CASSQTGASTEAFF.

This clonotype came up a few times. J is TRBJ2-5 and V is TRBV7-9; D gene unclear. The ends were cut back, 7 bases at V and 3 bases at J, with 12 bases in the middle. The germline V gene has CDR1 SEHNR and CDR2 FQNEAQ (reference sequence). CDR3 size: 13 residues. The CDR3 DNA follows: TGTGCCAGCAACCTATTAGAAAAAGAGACCCAGTACTTC. Its translation is CASNLLEKETQYF. Full variable domain (missing parts from reference TRBV7-9 and TRBJ2-5): DTGVSQNPRHKITKRGQNVTFRCDPISEHNRLYWYRQTLGQGPEFLTYFQNEAQLEKSRLLSDRFSAERPKGSFSTLEIQRTEQGDSAMYLCASNLLEKETQYFGPGTRLLVL.

This clonotype was seen a handful of times. This chain links TRBV5-1 with TRBJ2-7; TRBD1 aligns across 9 bases. CDR3 length equals 13 residues. Looked up from germline, CDR1 is SGHRS and CDR2 is YFSETQ. J was trimmed by 5 bases and V by 4 bases; bases with no gene match: 4. The CDR3 here is CASSGDRGDEQYV. The CDR3 bases are TGCGCCAGCAGCGGAGACAGGGGGGACGAGCAGTACGTC.